This entry concerns a single TCR beta chain. Its antigen is as yet unknown. The CDR3 is made up of 15 amino acids. Per germline, CDR1 SGHNT and CDR2 YYREEE (reference sequence). Deletions cut 0 bases from V and 5 bases from J, with 15 bases between. Clones were sequenced by immunoSEQ multiplex PCR, and TCRdb holds only the in-frame ones, with some missing. The table shows under 150,000 clones, with over 85% occurring only once. The sample comes from a study of T cell responses to AZD1222 COVID-19 vaccine. For the study at large: Both about-4-week and about-12-week second-dose recipients were combined. Findings and caveats of the study: Vaccine-associated CD4 TCRs spanned spike, dominant at 160-218 and 743-854. In all cases, repertoires were sampled only after the peak T cell response. Clonal diversity was possibly underestimated, and the donors were mostly white British, with more females.

The clonotype comes from an adult in good health. This chain joins TRBV5-4 and TRBJ2-7, with D possibly TRBD2 on 6 matching bases. The sample in question was peripheral blood, obtained on day 0 of AZD1222 vaccination. This CDR3 is CASSLGRGSGNEQYF. In DNA form, the CDR3 reads TGTGCCAGCAGCTTGGGGCGGGGATCGGGTAACGAGCAGTACTTC.